The 27 T cell receptor beta chains below all came from one sample that was sequenced in a study of T cells in localized non-small cell lung cancer. The protocol was immunoSEQ multiplex PCR, while the TCRdb copy is restricted to in-frame clones and leaves out a portion. The data show 70,000 to 90,000 clones, about 84% seen once. The specimen comprised peripheral blood, sampled before any cancer treatment. All receptors come from a female donor of 60 years or more with stage I lung adenocarcinoma.

This clone came up a few times. This chain links TRBV6-1 with TRBJ2-1; the match to TRBD2 covers 7 bases. V dropped 3 bases and J dropped 1; count of bases not matched to a gene: 3. This CDR3 comprises 15 residues. CDR1 and CDR2 (germline): MNHNS, SASEGT. The CDR3 loop is CASSDQGGSYNEQFF. The DNA of the CDR3 is TGTGCCAGCAGTGACCAGGGAGGGTCCTACAATGAGCAGTTCTTC.

This clone was recorded once. J is TRBJ1-2 and V is TRBV6-6; 9 bases match TRBD1. The CDR3 is made up of 16 amino acids. V trimming: 6 bases; J trimming: 6 bases; junction bases outside the gene matches: 14. Germline loops: CDR1 MNHNY, CDR2 SVGAGI (reference sequence). CDR3 protein: CASRGTGGQAIHGYTF. The CDR3 DNA follows: TGTGCCAGCAGAGGAACAGGGGGCCAGGCAATCCATGGCTACACCTTC.

This chain joins TRBV6-1 and TRBJ1-1, with TRBD1 matching 12 bases. The CDR3 contains 14 residues. V gave up 8 bases and J gave up 5 bases; unmatched junction bases: 6. From germline, CDR1 is MNHNS and CDR2 SASEGT. DNA for the CDR3: TGTGCCAGCCGGGACAGGGGGCAAGGAACTGAAGCTTTCTTT. Residues: CASRDRGQGTEAFF.

Of note for this clone: A junction boundary mismatches the germline segment, possibly from a read error. This chain links TRBV15 with TRBJ1-2; D is unclear. Germline assignment: CDR1 LNHNV and CDR2 YYDKDF (reference sequence). The CDR3 has 11 amino acids. CDR3 DNA: TGTGCCACCGGCAGAGACTATGGCTACACCTTC. This gives the protein CATGRDYGYTF.

The genes are TRBV4-3 and TRBJ1-1, with 9 bases lining up with TRBD1. The V gene end was trimmed by 3 bases and the J gene end by 7 bases; junction bases not matched to a gene: 3. This CDR3 has 13 amino acids. CDR1 LGHNA and CDR2 YSLEER come from the germline V gene. For the CDR3, the DNA is TGCGCCAGCAGCCAGGACAGGGGTCGTGAAGCTTTCTTT. Translating it yields CASSQDRGREAFF.

This chain links TRBV30 with TRBJ1-1; D gene unclear. V lost 4 bases and J lost 1, with 7 bases in between. Looked up from germline, CDR1 is GTSNPN and CDR2 is SVGIG (reference sequence). The CDR3 contains 12 residues. The CDR3 is CAWKQRNTEAFF. The CDR3 DNA follows: TGTGCCTGGAAACAGCGGAACACTGAAGCTTTCTTT. Looking up the rest from reference TRBV30 and TRBJ1-1 gives the full variable domain: SQTIHQWPATLVQPVGSPLSLECTVEGTSNPNLYWYRQAAGRGLQLLFYSVGIGQISSEVPQNLSASRPQDRQFILSSKKLLLSDSGFYLCAWKQRNTEAFFGQGTRLTVV.

This chain joins TRBV19 and TRBJ1-4; 8 bases line up with TRBD1. V lost 8 bases and J lost 2; bases outside the gene matches: 7. The CDR3 is 15 residues long. Germline assignment: CDR1 LNHDA and CDR2 SQIVND (reference sequence). The CDR3 DNA sequence: TGTGCCAGTTTGGACAGGGTAGGGACTAATGAAAAACTGTTTTTT. Translated, it gives CASLDRVGTNEKLFF.

The J gene is TRBJ1-4, the V gene TRBV9, with 8 positions matching TRBD1. Per germline, CDR1 SGDLS and CDR2 YYNGEE. This CDR3 has 15 amino acids. The junction had 7 bases not matched to a gene; V was cut back by 4 bases and J by 5 bases. The CDR3, as DNA: TGTGCCAGCAGCTCCTCGACAGGGGACAATGAAAAACTGTTTTTT. As protein: CASSSSTGDNEKLFF.

This chain links TRBV9 with TRBJ1-3; the match to TRBD1 covers 7 bases. With 0 bases clipped from V and 4 bases from J, the junction kept 4 bases outside the gene matches. This CDR3 has 15 residues. CDR1 and CDR2 (germline): SGDLS, YYNGEE. DNA of the CDR3: TGTGCCAGCAGCGTAGGACAGGGAATCGGAAACACCATATATTTT. Translating gives CASSVGQGIGNTIYF.

In this sample, this clone turned up a few times. The rearrangement links TRBV30 to TRBJ2-7; D may be TRBD1 or TRBD2 (5 bases each). This CDR3 spans 13 amino acids. The germline V and J ends were trimmed by 3 bases and 3 bases, with 12 bases remaining between them. Germline CDR1 reads GTSNPN; CDR2 reads SVGIG (reference sequence). The CDR3 nucleotides read TGTGCCTGGAGCAAAGGGGAGAGCTACGAGCAGTACTTC. It codes for CAWSKGESYEQYF.

This sequence joins TRBV27 and TRBJ2-6; the D is unclear. The V gene's germline CDR1 is MNHEY and CDR2 SMNVEV (reference sequence). There are 15 residues in the CDR3. Trimming took 1 base from V and 0 from J, leaving 4 bases between them. The CDR3 sequence is CASSLLVSGANVLTF. CDR3 DNA sequence: TGTGCCAGCAGTTTATTGGTCTCTGGGGCCAACGTCCTGACTTTC. The variable domain in full, completed from reference TRBV27 and TRBJ2-6, reads EAQVTQNPRYLITVTGKKLTVTCSQNMNHEYMSWYRQDPGLGLRQIYYSMNVEVTDKGDVPEGYKVSRKEKRNFPLILESPSPNQTSLYFCASSLLVSGANVLTFGAGSRLTVL.

This chain connects TRBV5-6 to TRBJ2-1, with D unclear. The V end lost 4 bases, the J end lost 9 bases, and 8 bases lay between the germline ends. This CDR3 contains 11 residues. The germline gives CDR1 SGHDT, CDR2 YYEEEE. In nucleotides, the CDR3 is TGTGCCAGCAGCGTGGGCTTTGAGCAGTTCTTC. Amino acids: CASSVGFEQFF. Variable domain in full (rest from reference TRBV5-6 and TRBJ2-1): DAGVTQSPTHLIKTRGQQVTLRCSPKSGHDTVSWYQQALGQGPQFIFQYYEEEERQRGNFPDRFSGHQFPNYSSELNVNALLLGDSALYLCASSVGFEQFFGPGTRLTVL.

J is TRBJ2-5 and V is TRBV5-6; TRBD2 matches 7 bases. The CDR3 is made up of 15 amino acids. The junction had 4 bases not matched to a gene; V was cut back by 2 bases and J by 0 bases. Germline assignment: CDR1 SGHDT and CDR2 YYEEEE. The CDR3 here is CASSFIAGYQETQYF. CDR3 bases: TGTGCCAGCAGCTTTATAGCGGGTTACCAAGAGACCCAGTACTTC.

In DNA form, the CDR3 reads TGTGCCAGTACCATATACCCGGTTCTTCAGGCAGGGAACACCGGGGAGCTGTTTTTT. Protein: CASTIYPVLQAGNTGELFF. The gene calls are TRBV19 and TRBJ2-2, with unresolved D. Germline loops: CDR1 LNHDA, CDR2 SQIVND (reference sequence). V was clipped by 7 bases and J by 1 base, with 25 bases between them. CDR3 size: 19 residues.

V and J are TRBV5-4 and TRBJ2-3; D is undetermined. Germline CDR1 is SGHNT and CDR2 is YYREEE (reference sequence). The length of the CDR3 is 15 residues. The V gene lost 4 bases and the J gene lost 1 base, with 13 bases spanning the gap. CDR3 in amino acids: CASSREVAGTDTQYF. CDR3 DNA sequence: TGTGCCAGCAGCCGCGAGGTAGCTGGCACAGATACGCAGTATTTT.

The chain couples TRBV2 to TRBJ1-1; no reliable D call. Trimming took off 0 bases at V and 5 bases at J, with 4 bases between the two ends. CDR1 SNHLY and CDR2 FYNNEI come from the germline V gene. The length of the CDR3 is 12 residues. CDR3 region: CASSEAPTEAFF. The CDR3 DNA follows: TGTGCCAGCAGTGAAGCTCCTACTGAAGCTTTCTTT.

The genes are TRBV27 and TRBJ2-3; weak D call: TRBD1 (6 bases). The germline CDR1 and CDR2 sequences are MNHEY and SMNVEV (reference sequence). Trimming shortened V by 2 bases and J by 6 bases, and 12 bases separated the two germline ends. The CDR3 totals 14 residues. This CDR3 reads CASSLLGAWDTQYF. CDR3 bases: TGTGCCAGCAGTTTACTGGGGGCGTGGGATACGCAGTATTTT.

This chain connects TRBV11-1 to TRBJ2-1; 10 nucleotides agree with TRBD2. CDR3 size: 15 residues. CDR1 and CDR2 from the germline V gene are SGHAT and FQDESV (reference sequence). The V segment lost 2 bases and the J segment 9 bases; nucleotides outside the gene matches: 7. CDR3 sequence (DNA): TGTGCCAGCAGCTTAAGGCTAGCGGGGGCGGGTGAGCAGTTCTTC. Amino acids: CASSLRLAGAGEQFF.

V usage is TRBV5-6 and J usage is TRBJ2-3, with 7 bases fitting TRBD2. Unmatched junction bases numbered 2, after V lost 0 bases and J lost 1 base. Germline V lookup: CDR1 SGHDT, CDR2 YYEEEE. The length of the CDR3 is 15 residues. CDR3 loop: CASSLAGGGTDTQYF. The CDR3 coding sequence is TGTGCCAGCAGCTTGGCGGGGGGAGGCACAGATACGCAGTATTTT.

The rearrangement uses TRBV7-9 and TRBJ1-3; TRBD1 is a possible D gene (6 bases). Germline lookup yields CDR1 SEHNR and CDR2 FQNEAQ (reference sequence). V was cut by 2 bases and J by 4 bases, with 9 bases left in between. This CDR3 contains 14 residues. The CDR3 loop reads CASSLTGKGNTIYF. The CDR3 DNA reads as TGTGCCAGCAGCTTAACAGGGAAAGGAAACACCATATATTTT.

The rearrangement links TRBV7-6 to TRBJ2-7; TRBD1 aligns across 10 bases. Germline V gives CDR1 SGHVS, CDR2 FNYEAQ. CDR3 length: 13 residues. The V and J ends lost 5 bases and 4 bases, in that order; junction bases with no gene match: 2. The CDR3 region is CASSEDRGYEQYF. DNA for the CDR3: TGTGCCAGCAGCGAGGACAGGGGGTACGAGCAGTACTTC.

This chain uses TRBV5-5 with TRBJ1-6, with D unclear. Germline V CDR1 and CDR2: SGHKS, YYEKEE (reference sequence). Trimming shortened V by 0 bases and J by 6 bases, and 10 bases separated the two germline ends. The CDR3 totals 15 residues. The CDR3 region is CASSLDSRSNSPLHF. CDR3 nucleotide sequence: TGTGCCAGCAGCTTGGACAGCCGAAGTAATTCACCCCTCCACTTT. Full variable domain (missing parts from reference TRBV5-5 and TRBJ1-6): DAGVTQSPTHLIKTRGQQVTLRCSPISGHKSVSWYQQVLGQGPQFIFQYYEKEERGRGNFPDRFSARQFPNYSSELNVNALLLGDSALYLCASSLDSRSNSPLHFGNGTRLTVT.

This rearrangement joins TRBV27 to TRBJ2-1; 10 bases agree with TRBD2. The V segment lost 3 bases and the J segment 6 bases; nucleotides outside the gene matches: 8. The CDR3 loop spans 16 amino acids. The germline V gene encodes CDR1 MNHEY and CDR2 SMNVEV (reference sequence). CDR3 coding DNA: TGTGCCAGCAGTTTTCTTGAGCGGGGGGGAGGCAATGAGCAGTTCTTC. Its translation: CASSFLERGGGNEQFF.

The V call is TRBV18, the J call TRBJ2-7, with TRBD1 matching 7 bases. CDR3 size: 12 residues. Germline V gives CDR1 KGHSH, CDR2 LQKENI. V gave up 2 bases and J gave up 11 bases; unmatched junction bases: 6. CDR3 region: CASSPNRDREYF. The CDR3 bases are TGTGCCAGCTCACCAAACCGGGACAGAGAGTACTTC.

The rearrangement links TRBV19 to TRBJ2-2; TRBD1 matches 9 bases. The CDR3 contains 18 residues. Germline CDR1 is LNHDA and CDR2 is SQIVND (reference sequence). Trimming at V came to 2 bases and at J to 8 bases, leaving 15 bases not matched to a gene. The CDR3 DNA is TGTGCCAGTAGTATATCCGTGGACAGGGGAAGGCTCTTGGGGGAGCTGTTTTTT. It encodes CASSISVDRGRLLGELFF. Complete variable domain (other parts from reference TRBV19 and TRBJ2-2): DGGITQSPKYLFRKEGQNVTLSCEQNLNHDAMYWYRQDPGQGLRLIYYSQIVNDFQKGDIAEGYSVSREKKESFPLTVTSAQKNPTAFYLCASSISVDRGRLLGELFFGEGSRLTVL.

V and J are TRBV7-2 and TRBJ2-2, with a possible D match to TRBD1 (5 bases). Looked up from germline, CDR1 is SGHTA and CDR2 is FQGNSA. The CDR3 sequence is 17 residues long. V lost 3 bases, J lost 1 base, and 15 bases lay in between. CDR3 bases: TGTGCCAGCAGCTTTGATTTGAGACAGTTGAACACCGGGGAGCTGTTTTTT. Residues: CASSFDLRQLNTGELFF.

A few counts support this clone. The chain carries TRBV19 and TRBJ2-7; 7 positions agree with TRBD1. Germline CDR1 and CDR2: LNHDA and SQIVND (reference sequence). Trimming removed 5 bases from V and 3 bases from J; junction bases left unmatched: 7. The CDR3 length is 14 residues. The CDR3 spells CASSPGTDLYEQYF. The DNA for the CDR3 is TGTGCCAGTAGTCCTGGGACAGACCTCTACGAGCAGTACTTC.